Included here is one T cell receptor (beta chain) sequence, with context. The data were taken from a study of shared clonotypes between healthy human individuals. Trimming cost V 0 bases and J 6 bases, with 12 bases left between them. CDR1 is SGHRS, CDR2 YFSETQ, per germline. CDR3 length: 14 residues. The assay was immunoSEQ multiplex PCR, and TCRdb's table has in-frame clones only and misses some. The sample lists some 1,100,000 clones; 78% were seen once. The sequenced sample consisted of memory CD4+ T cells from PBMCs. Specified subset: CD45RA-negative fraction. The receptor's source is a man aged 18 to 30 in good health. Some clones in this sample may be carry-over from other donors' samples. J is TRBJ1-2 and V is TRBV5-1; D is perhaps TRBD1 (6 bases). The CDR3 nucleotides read TGCGCCAGCAGCTTGGACGGGGGCGCCAATGGCTACACCTTC. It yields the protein CASSLDGGANGYTF.